The rows below give T cell receptor beta chains drawn from one sample of a study of blood T cell repertoires in COVID-19. Profiled with immunoSEQ multiplex PCR; TCRdb holds only in-frame clones, not every one. Of over 200,000 clones in the sample, about 80% were seen once. Material: PBMCs or T cells enriched from blood (not recorded which). The receptors here all came from a middle-aged man who had recovered from COVID-19. The CDR3 runs from the conserved cysteine through the conserved F or W. The D gene is left open where the match is weak. Size values are once, few and many counts, or a class for expanded clones, and some rows have none.

V gene	D gene	clone size	J gene	CDR3 protein	CDR3 DNA
TRBV6-1	.	.	TRBJ1-4	CASSEASVATNEKLFF	TGTGCCAGCAGTGAGGCATCAGTTGCAACTAATGAAAAACTGTTTTTT
TRBV7-3	.	.	TRBJ1-5	CASSLGPGLPQHF	TGTGCCAGCAGCTTAGGACCGGGACTGCCCCAGCATTTT
TRBV2	TRBD2	.	TRBJ2-3	CASSYKRGATDTQYF	TGTGCCAGCAGTTACAAGCGGGGGGCCACAGATACGCAGTATTTT
TRBV7-3	.	.	TRBJ2-1	CASSGRGPYNEQFF	TGTGCCAGCAGCGGGCGGGGACCTTACAATGAGCAGTTCTTC
TRBV10-1	.	.	TRBJ2-1	CASSEPGGDNEQFF	TGCGCCAGCAGTGAGCCCGGCGGTGACAATGAGCAGTTCTTC
TRBV6-5	TRBD2	once	TRBJ2-7	CASSKLAGTYEQYF	TGTGCCAGCAGTAAACTAGCGGGGACCTACGAGCAGTACTTC
TRBV5-1	.	.	TRBJ2-4	CASSTFPGAKNIQYF	TGCGCCAGCAGCACCTTTCCGGGGGCCAAAAACATTCAGTACTTC
TRBV18	TRBD1	.	TRBJ1-5	CASSPGTGGGHF	TGTGCCAGCTCACCTGGGACAGGGGGCGGTCATTTT
TRBV19	TRBD1	.	TRBJ2-5	CASSNPRQGQETQYF	TGTGCCAGTAGTAACCCGCGACAGGGCCAAGAGACCCAGTACTTC
TRBV28	TRBD2	.	TRBJ2-7	CASSSHPSGRRLYEQYF	TGTGCCAGCAGTTCTCACCCTAGCGGGAGGCGACTTTACGAGCAGTACTTC
TRBV12-3/TRBV12-4	.	.	TRBJ2-2	CASSFYAAGELFF	TGTGCCAGCAGTTTTTATGCGGCCGGGGAGCTGTTTTTT
TRBV7-2	.	.	TRBJ2-7	CASSQDSALLGQYF	TGTGCCAGCAGCCAGGACAGCGCACTCCTTGGGCAGTACTTC
TRBV2	.	.	TRBJ2-1	CASSEALSYRVNEQFF	TGTGCCAGCAGTGAAGCGCTTAGCTACAGGGTCAATGAGCAGTTCTTC
TRBV5-1	.	few	TRBJ1-1	CASSEDFRNTEAFF	TGCGCCAGCAGCGAGGACTTCAGAAACACTGAAGCTTTCTTT
TRBV7-2	.	.	TRBJ1-2	CASSLVYGGNYGYTF	TGTGCCAGCAGCTTAGTGTACGGGGGGAACTATGGCTACACCTTC
TRBV7-8	.	.	TRBJ2-7	CASSSRVQTPSYEQYF	TGTGCCAGCAGCTCGAGGGTACAGACACCCTCCTACGAGCAGTACTTC
TRBV5-1	.	.	TRBJ2-6	CASSPPYTGANVLTF	TGCGCCAGCAGCCCACCCTATACTGGGGCCAACGTCCTGACTTTC
TRBV11-2	.	.	TRBJ1-2	CASSPQESLGYTF	TGTGCCAGCAGCCCACAGGAATCCCTTGGCTACACCTTC
TRBV5-1	TRBD2	.	TRBJ2-2	CASSLDIAGLNTGELFF	TGCGCCAGCAGCTTGGATATAGCGGGCCTTAACACCGGGGAGCTGTTTTTT
TRBV2	TRBD2	.	TRBJ2-1	CASSEATSGGAREQFF	TGTGCCAGCAGTGAGGCGACTAGCGGGGGGGCTAGGGAGCAGTTCTTC
TRBV7-2	.	few	TRBJ1-2	CASSPRREGSGYTF	TGTGCCAGCAGCCCGCGCAGGGAGGGGAGCGGCTACACCTTC
TRBV5-8	TRBD2	few	TRBJ2-1	CASSLTGGNEQFF	TGTGCCAGCAGCTTAACGGGAGGGAATGAGCAGTTCTTC
TRBV24-1	TRBD1	.	TRBJ2-3	CATSDQKPGQGGDTQYF	TGTGCCACCAGTGACCAAAAACCGGGACAGGGTGGAGATACGCAGTATTTT
TRBV5-1	.	.	TRBJ2-3	CASSLGGLTRTDTQYF	TGCGCCAGCAGCTTGGGCGGGCTTACTAGGACAGATACGCAGTATTTT
TRBV13	.	many	TRBJ2-3	CASSRRLNLDTDTQYF	TGTGCCAGCAGTCGCCGACTAAACCTAGACACAGATACGCAGTATTTT